This T cell receptor (beta chain) was profiled in a study of T cell repertoires in cytomegalovirus infection. About the study: It was the public TCR beta signatures that indicated both CMV infection and matching HLA type. Findings and caveats of the study: Within the response measured ex vivo, HLA-C-restricted CMV-specific TCR beta clonotypes were dominant. Cumulated frequencies of public TCR beta families served to identify carriers of CMV plus the relevant HLA.

Turning to this clonotype: What it binds is unknown.

Between the trimmed V and J ends, which lost 6 bases and 0 bases, there was a span of 14 bases. This CDR3 is 15 amino acids long. The germline CDR1 and CDR2 sequences are SEHNR and FQNEAQ (reference sequence). TCRdb re-analysed the reads in MiXCR, keeping a single row per CDR3 protein. Of roughly 600,000 distinct CDR3 sequences in the sample, approximately 24% are singletons; the top ten hold under 8.5%. This receptor was taken from a human donor in good health (CMV status not recorded). Some clones in this sample may be carry-over from other donors' samples. The sequencing sample was made of CD8+ T cells from PBMCs. This chain connects TRBV7-9 to TRBJ1-1, with a tentative D call TRBD1 (5 bases). Written as DNA, the CDR3 is TGTGCCAGCAGAGGACAAGAGTTCATGAACACTGAAGCTTTCTTT. Translation gives CASRGQEFMNTEAFF.